This T cell receptor (beta chain) originates from a study of shared T cell receptors in the human thymus. The length of the CDR3 is 17 residues. Germline CDR1 is SGHRS and CDR2 is YFSETQ. Trimming cost V 3 bases and J 1 base, with 19 bases left between them. This table comes from immunoSEQ multiplex PCR, and its TCRdb copy is limited to in-frame clones, with some not included. The sample yields some 640,000 clones, around 87% seen once. This sample was also put to use in a study of human thymus T cells. That study adds: Among the donors, all were healthy Finnish infants having corrective surgery for congenital heart defects. Thymic resections from corrective heart surgery supplied the tissue. Seemingly biased V and J gene usage marked thymic and blood repertoires. Highly overlapping thymic repertoires among unrelated individuals were reported in related research.

The rearrangement joins TRBV5-1 to TRBJ1-1; maybe TRBD1 (5 bases). Sequencing input: thymocytes. The source is a boy younger than two with a congenital heart defect. CDR3 in amino acids: CASSSALSAGPNTEAFF. DNA for the CDR3: TGCGCCAGCAGCTCTGCGCTATCGGCAGGGCCGAACACTGAAGCTTTCTTT.